The sequence of this T cell receptor beta chain was determined in a study of blood T cell repertoires in COVID-19. Study summary: In each case, the material was cDNA or gDNA derived from T cells, B-cell-depleted T cells, or PBMCs.

In the original analysis: Nucleated cell number was recorded as an estimate derived from reference gene primer amplification. Produced via immunoSEQ multiplex PCR; TCRdb's table is partial and in-frame only. V and J calls and clone size come straight from that table; D and trimming were deduced from the DNA. In the table there are some 170,000 clones, approximately 80% of which are singletons. The V gene lost 4 bases and the J gene lost 8 bases, with 11 bases spanning the gap. This CDR3 has 13 amino acids. Looked up from germline, CDR1 is WNHNN and CDR2 is SYGVQD (reference sequence). Allocation to cohorts depended on clinical history reported by the participants.

The V and J genes are TRBV10-1 and TRBJ1-4, with TRBD1 as a possible D gene (5 bases). The sample taken for sequencing was PBMCs or T cells enriched from blood (not recorded which). This sequence originates from a man aged 40-49 years who had recovered from COVID-19. CDR3 DNA: TGCGCCAGCAGTGCAGGGCTAAGGGAAAAACTGTTTTTT. This sequence encodes CASSAGLREKLFF.